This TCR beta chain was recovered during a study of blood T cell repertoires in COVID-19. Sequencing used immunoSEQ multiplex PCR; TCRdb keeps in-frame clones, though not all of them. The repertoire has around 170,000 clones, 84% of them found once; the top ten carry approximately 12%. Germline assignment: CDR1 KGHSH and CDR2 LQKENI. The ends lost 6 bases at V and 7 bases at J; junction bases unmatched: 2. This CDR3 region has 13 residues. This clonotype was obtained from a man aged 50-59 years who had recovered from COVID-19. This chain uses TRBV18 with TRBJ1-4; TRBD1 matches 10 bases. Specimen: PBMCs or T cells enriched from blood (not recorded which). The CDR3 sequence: CASSRDRGEKLFF. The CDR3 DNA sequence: TGTGCCAGCTCCCGGGACAGGGGTGAAAAACTGTTTTTT.